This T cell receptor beta chain was found in a study of graft-versus-host responses after intestinal transplantation. Study-level information: Uniformly, recipients were administered anti-thymocyte globulin induction with subsequent tacrolimus and steroids for around 3 years.

As for this clone: Its target is unknown.

Method: immunoSEQ multiplex PCR; TCRdb's copy keeps in-frame clones and lacks some. The table includes 70,000 to 95,000 clones, approximately 92% detected once. The V gene lost 1 base and the J gene lost 3 bases, with 9 bases spanning the gap. Germline-derived CDR1 and CDR2 are MNHNS and SASEGT. The CDR3 has 14 residues. The specimen comprised unstimulated CD8+ T cells sorted from spleen or lymph node cells, sampled before transplant. This sequence joins TRBV6-1 and TRBJ1-1; D unresolved. The source is a human donor who was the organ donor for an intestinal transplant. The CDR3 loop is CASSEVPSYTEAFF. For the CDR3, the DNA is TGTGCCAGCAGTGAAGTGCCCAGTTACACTGAAGCTTTCTTT.